These 8 T cell receptor beta chains came from one sample sequenced in a study of shared clonotypes between healthy human individuals (dated by TCRdb to the early 2020s). Libraries were constructed by the immunoSEQ multiplex PCR assay. TCRdb stores this immuneACCESS table with in-frame sequences only. Part of the clones is absent; in the studies checked, under half of the shortfall reflects unresolved V genes, and no reason is known for the rest. This sample gives under 2,000,000 clones in total; approximately 94% of them show up just once. Of the sample, around 1% is held by the ten largest clones. CD8 naive samples consisted of CD45RO-negative cells that were positively selected for CCR7, yielding a CD45RA+CCR7+ population without TemRA cells. Input material: naive CD8+ T cells sorted from blood. The cell subset or site label on this specimen signifies: CD45RA+CCR7+. These receptors all stem from a man in his late teens or twenties in good health.

The chain uses TRBV10-1 and TRBJ2-7; no definite D call. Germline V CDR1 and CDR2: WNHNN, SYGVQD (reference sequence). The V and J ends lost 5 bases and 0 bases respectively, with 8 bases between them. The CDR3 consists of 13 residues. CDR3 sequence: CASSPRASYEQYF. CDR3 in DNA: TGCGCCAGCAGTCCCCGGGCCTCCTACGAGCAGTACTTC.

The rearrangement joins TRBV6-4 to TRBJ1-3; no reliable D call. The CDR3 length is 15 residues. Per germline, CDR1 MRHNA and CDR2 SNTAGT. Deletions cut 0 bases from V and 3 bases from J, with 9 bases between. The CDR3 nucleotides are TGTGCCAGCAGTGACTCGGAGGACTGTGGAAACACCATATATTTT. It yields the protein CASSDSEDCGNTIYF.

The V and J genes are TRBV6-1 and TRBJ2-3; the D gene is possibly TRBD1 (5 bases). The length of the CDR3 is 14 residues. Germline CDR1 reads MNHNS; CDR2 reads SASEGT. V was shortened by 4 bases and J by 5 bases, with 13 bases between the two germline ends. The CDR3 DNA is TGTGCCAGCAGTGGATTACCAGGGTTAGATACGCAGTATTTT. Amino acids: CASSGLPGLDTQYF.

With regard to this clone: The same CDR3 can be traced to other DNA sequences in this sample. The chain joins TRBV7-9 to TRBJ1-4, with no clear D. V lost 3 bases to trimming and J lost 3 bases, with 5 bases between them. This CDR3 region has 13 residues. In germline, CDR1 is SEHNR, CDR2 FQNEAQ (reference sequence). CDR3 nucleotide sequence: TGTGCCAGCAGCTTGGGTTCTAATGAAAAACTGTTTTTT. This gives the protein CASSLGSNEKLFF. The entire variable domain, with the rest obtained from reference TRBV7-9 and TRBJ1-4, is as follows: DTGVSQNPRHKITKRGQNVTFRCDPISEHNRLYWYRQTLGQGPEFLTYFQNEAQLEKSRLLSDRFSAERPKGSFSTLEIQRTEQGDSAMYLCASSLGSNEKLFFGSGTQLSVL.

V and J are TRBV10-3 and TRBJ2-3; 10 bases are a match to TRBD1. J gave up 2 bases and V 0 bases, and 5 bases lay outside the gene matches. The CDR3 contains 17 residues. In germline, CDR1 is ENHRY, CDR2 SYGVKD. The CDR3 reads CAISESFGTGDTDTQYF. The CDR3 region has the DNA TGTGCCATCAGTGAGTCCTTCGGGACAGGGGACACAGATACGCAGTATTTT.

The chain uses TRBV30 and TRBJ2-7, with 9 nucleotides matching TRBD2. CDR1 and CDR2 (germline): GTSNPN, SVGIG (reference sequence). This CDR3 region has 14 residues. The trim removed 2 bases at V and 5 bases at J, leaving 7 bases unmatched. CDR3 sequence reads: CAWSFSGGADEQYF. The DNA of the CDR3 is TGTGCCTGGAGTTTTAGCGGGGGAGCCGACGAGCAGTACTTC.

This chain's CDR3 is CASSLTTTEAFF. In DNA, the CDR3 is TGTGCCAGCAGCTTGACCACCACTGAAGCTTTCTTT. The rearrangement uses TRBV5-5 and TRBJ1-1; D ambiguous. Trimming removed 1 base at V and 4 bases at J, with 5 bases between. Per germline, CDR1 SGHKS and CDR2 YYEKEE (reference sequence). The CDR3 totals 12 residues.

The chain employs TRBV27 and TRBJ2-7, with TRBD2 identical over 11 bases. This CDR3 is 14 amino acids long. Germline lookup yields CDR1 MNHEY and CDR2 SMNVEV (reference sequence). V was pared by 6 bases and J by 3 bases, with 4 bases of the junction left unmatched. CDR3 sequence: CASRVAGGFYEQYF. In nucleotides, the CDR3 is TGTGCCAGCAGAGTAGCGGGAGGGTTCTACGAGCAGTACTTC.